Detailed here is one T cell receptor (beta chain). The antigen this receptor binds is unknown. It has no much larger one-base neighbor in the sample; base qualities were not kept. These data come from a study of blood T cell repertoires in COVID-19 (dated by TCRdb to 2019 to 2021). At the level of the whole study: Collaborator samples came from the United States, Italy and Spain and covered acute and convalescent phases of COVID-19. The material from the prospective study consisted of cDNA or gDNA derived from T cells, B-cell-depleted T cells, or PBMCs. The dataset comprised deeply sampled blood TCRbeta repertoires from subjects exposed to, actively infected with, or recovered from COVID-19. A freely available public database, intended as a resource for researchers studying the immune response to SARS-CoV-2, is where the repertoires were released. Samples were obtained from the ongoing ImmuneRACE study (first 160 participants) and from over a thousand subjects provided by 6 global collaborators. The sample metadata nearly always contained a de-identified subject ID, COVID-19 status, age in years and sex. Where HLA class I and class II types were available, the types were taken from metadata supplied by the sample provider, not from assay-based typing.

A distance of 13 bases separates the germline ends of V and J, which lose 7 bases and 7 bases respectively. According to the germline V gene, CDR1 reads SQVTM and CDR2 reads ANQGSEA. From the cysteine through the phenylalanine, the CDR3 covers 12 amino acids. Only the CDR3 DNA stays, 36 bases, in frame from base 1. TCRbeta CDR3 regions were amplified from genomic DNA by means of the immunoSEQ Assay, a bias-controlled multiplex PCR. As for how the authors treated the data: Within the assay, amplification of reference gene primers was used to estimate how many nucleated cells each sample contained. Sequence reads were collapsed and filtered to measure the absolute abundance of every unique TCRbeta CDR3 rearrangement. For each sample, productive Simpson clonality was calculated as the square root of Simpson's diversity index across productive rearrangements. Imported from immuneACCESS, the table was reduced by TCRdb to in-frame sequences with V and J called. These copies leave out some clones; in studies compared against another copy, an unresolved V gene accounts for under half, and the cause of the remainder is not known. For V, J and clone size, that table is used; D and trimming come from the DNA. Within this sample are fewer than 150,000 clones, with approximately 90% of them counted one time only. The biggest ten clones account for 6.5% to 8.5% of the sample.

Study-wide conclusions, independent of this receptor: The quantity of clinical and demographic metadata differed by source and by participant and was supplied without curation.

Collaborating institutions collected whole blood in K2EDTA tubes following their own protocols. For TCRbeta analysis, collaborators shipped samples in one of three forms: frozen whole blood, isolated PBMCs, or DNA extracted from either of those sample types. The receptor comes from a human donor in a cohort sampled during active COVID-19. Sequenced input: peripheral blood. The chain is made from TRBV29-1 and TRBJ1-4; TRBD1 is possibly the D segment (5 matching bases). The nucleotide sequence reads TGCAGCGCCGGGGGAGGTAGTGAAAAACTGTTTTTT. Protein translation: CSAGGGSEKLFF.